Listed below are T cell receptor beta chains from one sample, sequenced in a study of blood T cells in healthy people across ages. A single record per CDR3 protein comes from TCRdb applying MiXCR to the 5' RACE reads. The table shows under 750,000 distinct CDR3 sequences, with 40% to 55% occurring only once. Sequenced sample: blood. These receptor sequences come from a man older than 75 in good health. CDR3s include the opening cysteine and the closing phenylalanine or tryptophan. A D gene is named only where the DNA matches it firmly. Only some rows state a clone size, as once, few, many or a class for expanded clones.

d_call	v_call	j_call	clone_size	cdr3_nt	cdr3_aa
-	TRBV4-3	TRBJ1-2	-	TGCGCCAGCAGCCAAAACCAGGGAGGTGAGGGCTACACCTTC	CASSQNQGGEGYTF
TRBD2	TRBV12-3/TRBV12-4	TRBJ2-1	-	TGTGCCAGCAGTCTCCGGGATAGCGGGAGTGGCGATGAGCAGTTCTTC	CASSLRDSGSGDEQFF
TRBD1	TRBV7-2	TRBJ2-1	few	TGTGCCAGCAGCTTAGGGGTGACAGGGTGGAATGAGCAGTTCTTC	CASSLGVTGWNEQFF
TRBD2	TRBV5-1	TRBJ2-7	-	TGCGCCAGCAGCTCCCCGGGAACGGGAGGGCAGTACGAGCAGTACTTC	CASSSPGTGGQYEQYF
-	TRBV6-6	TRBJ1-1	many	TGTGCCAGCAGCCAGGGTGGCAGTAACACTGAAACTTTCTTT	CASSQGGSNTETFF
TRBD1	TRBV7-6	TRBJ2-3	-	TGTGCCAGCAGCTACAGGGGATACACAGATACGCAGTATTTT	CASSYRGYTDTQYF
TRBD2	TRBV29-1	TRBJ2-1	many	TGCAGCGTAAGCGGGGCAATTCGGACTAGCGGGAGAAATGAGCAGTTCTTC	CSVSGAIRTSGRNEQFF
TRBD1	TRBV11-2	TRBJ2-7	few	TGTGCCAGCAGCTTGGGGACAGGAGGGGCCTACGAGCAGTACTTC	CASSLGTGGAYEQYF
TRBD2	TRBV6-6	TRBJ2-2	many	TGTGCCAGCAGGGGAAGCGGGGGGTTCCTCACCGGGGAGCTGTTTTTT	CASRGSGGFLTGELFF
-	TRBV7-8	TRBJ2-7	-	TGTGCCAGCAGCTTAGTTGGCCTCGCGTCGGGTGAGCAGTACTTC	CASSLVGLASGEQYF
-	TRBV28	TRBJ2-7	few	TGTGCCAGCAGAGGAAACGAGCAGTACTTC	CASRGNEQYF
TRBD1	TRBV18	TRBJ2-6	-	TGTGCCAGCTCACCCCTCGGACAGGGTCCCTCTGGGGCCAACGTCCTGACTTTC	CASSPLGQGPSGANVLTF
-	TRBV29-1	TRBJ1-1	many	TGCAGCGGGGCGCATCTGGACACTGAAGCTTTCTTT	CSGAHLDTEAFF
TRBD1	TRBV12-3/TRBV12-4	TRBJ2-6	few	TGTGCCAGCAGTCCCGGGACAGGGGAGGCCAACGTCCTGACTTTC	CASSPGTGEANVLTF
-	TRBV27	TRBJ2-1	-	TGTGCCAGCAGTCCCCGGAGTTTAAGTGAGCAGTTCTTC	CASSPRSLSEQFF
-	TRBV7-9	TRBJ2-1	-	TGTGCCAGCACCCGAAGAGCTGGATACAATGAGCAGTTCTTC	CASTRRAGYNEQFF
TRBD2	TRBV27	TRBJ2-5	-	TGTGCCAGCAAACAACCGGGGAGGGGAGAGACCCAGTACTTC	CASKQPGRGETQYF
-	TRBV10-3	TRBJ2-5	few	TGTGCCATCAGGGGGGGACAAGAGACCCAGTACTTC	CAIRGGQETQYF